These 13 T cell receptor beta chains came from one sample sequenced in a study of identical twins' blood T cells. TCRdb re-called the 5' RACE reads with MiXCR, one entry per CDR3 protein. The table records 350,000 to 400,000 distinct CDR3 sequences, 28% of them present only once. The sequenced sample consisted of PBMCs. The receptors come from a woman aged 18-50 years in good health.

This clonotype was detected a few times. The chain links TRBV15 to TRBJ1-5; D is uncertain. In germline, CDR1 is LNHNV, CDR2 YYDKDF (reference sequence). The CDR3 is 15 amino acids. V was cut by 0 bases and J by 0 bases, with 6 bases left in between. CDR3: CATSRDGYSNQPQHF. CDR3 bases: TGTGCCACCAGCAGAGATGGGTATAGCAATCAGCCCCAGCATTTT.

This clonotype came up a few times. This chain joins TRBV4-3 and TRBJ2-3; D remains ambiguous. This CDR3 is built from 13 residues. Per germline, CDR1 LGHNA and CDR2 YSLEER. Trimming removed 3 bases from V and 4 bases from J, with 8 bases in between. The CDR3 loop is CASSQSPADTQYF. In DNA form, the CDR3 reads TGCGCCAGCAGCCAGTCCCCCGCAGATACGCAGTATTTT.

CDR3 loop: CSVRTGANQPQHF. The CDR3 coding sequence is TGCAGCGTACGGACAGGAGCAAATCAGCCCCAGCATTTT. V is TRBV29-1 and J is TRBJ1-5, with 7 bases that match TRBD1. This CDR3 spans 13 amino acids. Germline assignment: CDR1 SQVTM and CDR2 ANQGSEA. The V segment lost 6 bases and the J segment 4 bases; nucleotides outside the gene matches: 6.

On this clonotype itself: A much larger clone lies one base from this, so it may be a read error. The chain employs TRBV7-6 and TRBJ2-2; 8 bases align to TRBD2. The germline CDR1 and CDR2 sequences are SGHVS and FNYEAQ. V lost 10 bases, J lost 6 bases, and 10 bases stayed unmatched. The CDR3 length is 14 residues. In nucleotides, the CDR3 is TGTGCCAACACAAGTAGCGGGACTTCCGGGGAGCTGTTTTTT. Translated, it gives CANTSSGTSGELFF.

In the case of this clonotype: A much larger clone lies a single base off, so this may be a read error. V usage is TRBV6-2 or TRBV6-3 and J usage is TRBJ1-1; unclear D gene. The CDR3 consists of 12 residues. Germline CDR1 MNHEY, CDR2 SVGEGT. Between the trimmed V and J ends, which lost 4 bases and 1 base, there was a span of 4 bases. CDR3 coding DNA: TGTGCCAGCAGTTTCCAGAACACTGAAGCTTTCTTT. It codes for CASSFQNTEAFF.

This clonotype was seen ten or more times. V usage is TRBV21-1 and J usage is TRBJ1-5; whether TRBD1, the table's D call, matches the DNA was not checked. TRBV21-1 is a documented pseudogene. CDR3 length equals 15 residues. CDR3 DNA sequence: TGTGCCAGCACCTGGACAGGGTTTGACAATCAGCCCCAGCATTTT. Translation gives CASTWTGFDNQPQHF.

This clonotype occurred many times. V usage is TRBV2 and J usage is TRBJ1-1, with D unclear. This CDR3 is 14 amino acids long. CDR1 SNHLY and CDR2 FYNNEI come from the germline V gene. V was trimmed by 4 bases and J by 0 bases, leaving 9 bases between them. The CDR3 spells CASSGVFMNTEAFF. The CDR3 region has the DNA TGTGCCAGCAGTGGTGTATTTATGAACACTGAAGCTTTCTTT.

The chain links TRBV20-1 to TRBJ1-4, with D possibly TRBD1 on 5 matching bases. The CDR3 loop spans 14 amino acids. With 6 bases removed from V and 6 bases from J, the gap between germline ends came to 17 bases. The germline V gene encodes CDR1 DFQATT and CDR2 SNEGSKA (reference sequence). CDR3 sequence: CSAMSGAADEKLFF. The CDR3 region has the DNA TGCAGTGCCATGTCCGGGGCAGCTGATGAAAAACTGTTTTTT.

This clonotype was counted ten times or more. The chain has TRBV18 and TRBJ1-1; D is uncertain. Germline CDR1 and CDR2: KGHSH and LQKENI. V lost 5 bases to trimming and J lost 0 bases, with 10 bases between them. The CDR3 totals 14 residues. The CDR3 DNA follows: TGTGCCAGCTCATCCTCCGGGGTGAACACTGAAGCTTTCTTT. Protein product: CASSSSGVNTEAFF.

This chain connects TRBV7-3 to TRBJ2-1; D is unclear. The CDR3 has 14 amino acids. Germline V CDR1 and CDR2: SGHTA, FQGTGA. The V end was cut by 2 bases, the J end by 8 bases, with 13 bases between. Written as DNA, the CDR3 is TGTGCCAGCAGCTTATCCGGTAGGGCGGATGAGCAGTTCTTC. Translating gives CASSLSGRADEQFF. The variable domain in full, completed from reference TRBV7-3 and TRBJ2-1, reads GAGVSQTPSNKVTEKGKYVELRCDPISGHTALYWYRQSLGQGPEFLIYFQGTGAADDSGLPNDRFFAVRPEGSVSTLKIQRTERGDSAVYLCASSLSGRADEQFFGPGTRLTVL.

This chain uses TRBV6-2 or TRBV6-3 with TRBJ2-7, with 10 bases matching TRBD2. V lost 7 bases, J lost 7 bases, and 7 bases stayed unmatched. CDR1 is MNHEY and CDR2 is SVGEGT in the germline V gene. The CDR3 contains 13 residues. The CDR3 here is CASIIAGGAEQYF. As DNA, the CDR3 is TGTGCCAGCATAATAGCGGGGGGCGCGGAGCAGTACTTC.

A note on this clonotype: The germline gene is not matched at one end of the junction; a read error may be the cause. This chain's CDR3 is CAVSESLGNTEAFF. CDR3 nucleotide sequence: TGTGCCGTCAGTGAGTCGTTGGGGAACACTGAAGCTTTCTTT. The chain has TRBV10-3 and TRBJ1-1, with D unresolved. The CDR3 consists of 14 residues. CDR1 and CDR2 from the germline V gene are ENHRY and SYGVKD.

CDR3 nucleotides: TGTGCCAGCAGCCAAGATCTTGGGGTGTTACCGCCCGGGGAGCTGTTTTTT. Amino acid sequence: CASSQDLGVLPPGELFF. The J gene is TRBJ2-2, the V gene TRBV3-1; D gene uncertain. Germline values: CDR1 LGHDT, CDR2 YNNKEL (reference sequence). The CDR3 loop spans 17 amino acids. V lost 0 bases and J lost 6, with 17 bases in between. Full variable domain (missing parts from reference TRBV3-1 and TRBJ2-2): DTAVSQTPKYLVTQMGNDKSIKCEQNLGHDTMYWYKQDSKKFLKIMFSYNNKELIINETVPNRFSPKSPDKAHLNLHINSLELGDSAVYFCASSQDLGVLPPGELFFGEGSRLTVL.